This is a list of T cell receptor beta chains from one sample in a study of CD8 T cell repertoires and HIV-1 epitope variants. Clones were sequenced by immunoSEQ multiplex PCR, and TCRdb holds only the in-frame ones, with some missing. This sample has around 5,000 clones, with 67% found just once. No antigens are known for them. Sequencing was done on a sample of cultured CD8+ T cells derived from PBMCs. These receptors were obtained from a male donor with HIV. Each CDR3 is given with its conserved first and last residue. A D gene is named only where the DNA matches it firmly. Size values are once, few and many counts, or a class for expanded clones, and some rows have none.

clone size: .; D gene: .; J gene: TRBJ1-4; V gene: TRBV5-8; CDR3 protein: CASSSPRTKRNEKLFF
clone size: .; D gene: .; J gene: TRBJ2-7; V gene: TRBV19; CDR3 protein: CASSTSVSYEQYF
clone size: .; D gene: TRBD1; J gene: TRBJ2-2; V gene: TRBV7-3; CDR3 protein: CASSLRQGTGELFF
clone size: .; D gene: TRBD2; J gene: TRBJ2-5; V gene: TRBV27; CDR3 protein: CASTSAGGSETQYF
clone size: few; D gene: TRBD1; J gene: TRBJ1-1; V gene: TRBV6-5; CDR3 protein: CASSIGDRGNTEAFF
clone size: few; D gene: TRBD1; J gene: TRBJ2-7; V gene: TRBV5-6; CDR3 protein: CASSPRPGGPYEQYF
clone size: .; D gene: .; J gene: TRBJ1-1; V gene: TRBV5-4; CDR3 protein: CASSLGTGTEAFF
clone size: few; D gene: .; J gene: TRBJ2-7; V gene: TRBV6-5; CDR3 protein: CASSYSQGYEQYF
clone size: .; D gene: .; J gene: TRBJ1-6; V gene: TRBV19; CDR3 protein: CASSSRGNSPLHF
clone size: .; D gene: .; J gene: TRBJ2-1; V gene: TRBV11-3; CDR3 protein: CASSGVTNEQFF
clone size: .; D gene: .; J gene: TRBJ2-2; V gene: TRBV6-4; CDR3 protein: CASSDREANTGELFF
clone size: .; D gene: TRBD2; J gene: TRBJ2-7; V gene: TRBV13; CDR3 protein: CASSTVAGEIHEQYF
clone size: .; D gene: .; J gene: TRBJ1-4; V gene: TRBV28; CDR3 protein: CASSLTQLSATNEKLFF
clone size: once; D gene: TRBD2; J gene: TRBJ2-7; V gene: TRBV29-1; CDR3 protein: CSVEDTGGLDYEQYF
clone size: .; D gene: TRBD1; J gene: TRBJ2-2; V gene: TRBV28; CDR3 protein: CASSWTGVTGELFF
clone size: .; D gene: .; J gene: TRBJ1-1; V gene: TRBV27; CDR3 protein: CASTSLTVNTEAFF
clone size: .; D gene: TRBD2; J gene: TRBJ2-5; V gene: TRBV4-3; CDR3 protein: CASSQELAGGQETQYF
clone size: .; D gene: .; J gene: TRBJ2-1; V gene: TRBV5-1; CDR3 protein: CASSLGSSGNEQFF
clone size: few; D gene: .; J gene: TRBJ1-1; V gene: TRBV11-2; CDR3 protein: CASSLDWQGRTEAFF
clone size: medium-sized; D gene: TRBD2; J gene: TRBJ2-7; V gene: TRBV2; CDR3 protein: CASSTGLAGVGASEQYF
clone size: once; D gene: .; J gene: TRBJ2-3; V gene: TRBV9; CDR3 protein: CASSDTTGNTQYF
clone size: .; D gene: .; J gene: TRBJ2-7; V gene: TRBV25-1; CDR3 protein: CASSESVYYEQYF
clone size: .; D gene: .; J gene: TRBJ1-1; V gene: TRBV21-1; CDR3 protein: CASSIQGDRPSTPQAFF
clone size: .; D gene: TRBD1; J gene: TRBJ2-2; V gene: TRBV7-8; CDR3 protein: CASSLGTGAHTGELFF
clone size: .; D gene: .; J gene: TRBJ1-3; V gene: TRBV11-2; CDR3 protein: CASSLEWEAGNTIYF
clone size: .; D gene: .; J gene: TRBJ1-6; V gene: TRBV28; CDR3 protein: CASSLGGSPLHF
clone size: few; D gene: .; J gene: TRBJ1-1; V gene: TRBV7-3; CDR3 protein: CASRDSGNTEAFF
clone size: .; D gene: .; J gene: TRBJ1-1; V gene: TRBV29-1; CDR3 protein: CSAQQGRNTEAFF
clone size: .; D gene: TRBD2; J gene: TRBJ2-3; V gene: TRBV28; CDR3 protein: CASSLFAGGVDTQYF
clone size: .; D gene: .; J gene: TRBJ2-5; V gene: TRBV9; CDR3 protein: CASSVLGETQYF
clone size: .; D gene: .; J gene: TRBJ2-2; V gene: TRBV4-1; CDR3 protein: CASSSMHGELFF
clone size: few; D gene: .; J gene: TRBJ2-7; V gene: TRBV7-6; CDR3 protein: CASSLLDGSYEQYF
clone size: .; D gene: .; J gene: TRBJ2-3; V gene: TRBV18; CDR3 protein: CASSPGTTGTDTQYF
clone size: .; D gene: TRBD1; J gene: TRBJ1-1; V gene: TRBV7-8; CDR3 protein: CASSPWDSLNTEAFF
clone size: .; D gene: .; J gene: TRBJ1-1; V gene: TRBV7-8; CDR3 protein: CASSLDLNTEAFF
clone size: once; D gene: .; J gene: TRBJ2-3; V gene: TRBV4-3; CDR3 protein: CASSQEPGAFSTDTQYF
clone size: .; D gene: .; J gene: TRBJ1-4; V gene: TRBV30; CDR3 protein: CAWSVGGTNEKLFF
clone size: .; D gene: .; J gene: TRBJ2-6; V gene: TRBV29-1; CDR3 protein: CSVTLGRPPSGANVLTF
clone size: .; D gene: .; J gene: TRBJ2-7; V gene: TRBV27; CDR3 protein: CASSPGAITYEQYF
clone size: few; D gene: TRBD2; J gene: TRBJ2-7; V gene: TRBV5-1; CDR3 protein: CASGLAGGPEEQYF
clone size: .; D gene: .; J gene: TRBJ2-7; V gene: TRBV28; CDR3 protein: CASSPGPRLNEQYF
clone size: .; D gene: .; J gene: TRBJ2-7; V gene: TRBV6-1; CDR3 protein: CASSAGQRSSYEQYF
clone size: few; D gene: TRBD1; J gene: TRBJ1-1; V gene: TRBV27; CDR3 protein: CASGDRGGNTEAFF
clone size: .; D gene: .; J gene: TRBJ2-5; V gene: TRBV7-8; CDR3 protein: CASSLETQYF
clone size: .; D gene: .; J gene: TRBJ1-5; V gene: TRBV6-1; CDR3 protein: CASSEGLNSNQPQHF
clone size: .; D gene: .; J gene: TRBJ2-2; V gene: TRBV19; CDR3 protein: CASSLQENTGELFF
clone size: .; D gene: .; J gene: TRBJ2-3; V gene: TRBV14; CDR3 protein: CASRGTRGTQYF